This note documents a single T cell receptor (beta chain) sequence. This clonotype appeared many times. Its antigen is unknown. No much larger clone exists at a distance of one base, and base qualities are not known. These data belong to a study of T cell repertoires in cytomegalovirus infection (dated by TCRdb to the late 2010s). Describing the broader study: Recently identified HLA-C-restricted CMV epitopes, whose presentation resists viral immunomodulation, were targeted by peptide stimulations together with well-studied HLA-B-restricted epitopes. Donor HLA type was relevant to the analysis, because carriage of CMV infection together with the matching HLA type was indicated by public TCR beta signatures. Summary of the overall study and its limitations: In the ex vivo response, HLA-C-restricted CMV-specific TCR beta clonotypes were dominant, and in two of eight donors the single most frequent clonotype came from this HLA-C-restricted group. Carriers of CMV infection plus the relevant HLA type were discriminated by the cumulative frequency of public TCR beta family members in the study cohort and in an independent roughly 370-donor cohort.

From V the trimming removes 4 bases and from J it removes 8 bases, while the gene matches leave 11 bases of the junction unaccounted for. Measured from the cysteine to the phenylalanine, the CDR3 is 15 residues long. Just the 45-base CDR3 DNA is kept, in frame starting at base 1. Looking up the germline V gene (reference sequence) yields CDR1 SEHNR and CDR2 FQNEAQ. This sample was sequenced with an Illumina HiSeq 1500. TCRdb trimmed the raw reads at Q25, called clones with MiXCR and kept productive beta chains. Under each unique CDR3 protein, matching rows form one entry showing the most common genes and DNA. Recorded for this sample are approximately 260,000 distinct CDR3 sequences; about 20% of them occurred a single time. The ten largest clones add up to roughly 19% of the sample. The treatment or condition label, as the study defines it: in vitro stimulation with specific CMV peptide epitopes to enrich CMV-specific T cells.

The chain employs TRBV7-9 and TRBJ1-2, and TRBD1 matches 9 of the central bases. This TCR was sampled from a human donor in good health (CMV status not recorded). Some clones in this sample may be carry-over from other donors' samples. The sample here was cultured PBMCs, taken from culture after CMV antigen stimulation. The CDR3 has the sequence CASSSRKGQGSGYTF. DNA sequence: TGTGCCAGCAGCTCCCGGAAGGGACAGGGAAGCGGCTACACCTTC.